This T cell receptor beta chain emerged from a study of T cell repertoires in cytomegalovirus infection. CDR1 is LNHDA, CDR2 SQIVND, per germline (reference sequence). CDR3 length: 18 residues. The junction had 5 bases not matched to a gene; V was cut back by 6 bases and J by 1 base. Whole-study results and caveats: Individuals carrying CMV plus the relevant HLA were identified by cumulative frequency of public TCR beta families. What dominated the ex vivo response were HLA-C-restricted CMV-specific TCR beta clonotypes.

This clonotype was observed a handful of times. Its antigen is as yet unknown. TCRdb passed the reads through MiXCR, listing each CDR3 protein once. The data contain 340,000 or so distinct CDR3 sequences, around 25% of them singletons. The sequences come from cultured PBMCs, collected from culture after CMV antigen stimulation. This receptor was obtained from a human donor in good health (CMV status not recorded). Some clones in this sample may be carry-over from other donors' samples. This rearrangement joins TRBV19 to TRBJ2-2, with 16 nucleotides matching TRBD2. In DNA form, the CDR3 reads TGTGCCAGTAGCCCGGGACTAGCGGGAGGGAAGAACACCGGGGAGCTGTTTTTT. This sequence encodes CASSPGLAGGKNTGELFF.